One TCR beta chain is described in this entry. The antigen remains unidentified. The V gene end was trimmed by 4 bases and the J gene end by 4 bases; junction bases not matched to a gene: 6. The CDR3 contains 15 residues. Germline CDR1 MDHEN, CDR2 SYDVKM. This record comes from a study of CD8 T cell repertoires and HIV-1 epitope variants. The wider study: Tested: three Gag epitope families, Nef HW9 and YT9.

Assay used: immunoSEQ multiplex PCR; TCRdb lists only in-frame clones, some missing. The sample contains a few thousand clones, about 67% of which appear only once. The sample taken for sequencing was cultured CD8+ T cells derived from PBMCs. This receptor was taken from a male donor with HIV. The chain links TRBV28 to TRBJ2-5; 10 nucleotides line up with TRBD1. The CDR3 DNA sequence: TGTGCCAGCAGTTACAGACAGGGGGCCCTAGAGACCCAGTACTTC. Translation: CASSYRQGALETQYF.